Shown below are 32 T cell receptor beta chains from a single sample sequenced in a study of PD-L1 blockade in urothelial cancer. The time point is: peripheral blood 6 weeks after treatment start. Some clones are missing from TCRdb's copy, which holds only in-frame ones; the method was immunoSEQ multiplex PCR. The table shows tens of thousands of clones, with approximately 80% occurring only once. The sample was PBMCs, taken around atezolizumab (anti-PD-L1) treatment. Every receptor here comes from a man aged 70-80 years with urothelial cancer.

This clone appeared once. This chain uses TRBV30 with TRBJ2-7; TRBD1 matches 8 bases. V lost 3 bases to trimming and J lost 1 base; unmatched junction nucleotides: 2. Germline CDR1 reads GTSNPN; CDR2 reads SVGIG (reference sequence). This CDR3 contains 13 residues. The CDR3 bases are TGTGCCTGGAGACAGGGGGGTTCCTACGAGCAGTACTTC. Its translation: CAWRQGGSYEQYF.

The chain couples TRBV6-6 to TRBJ1-2; 9 nucleotides align to TRBD1. The CDR3 totals 16 residues. Per the germline V gene, CDR1 is MNHNY and CDR2 is SVGAGI (reference sequence). Trimming took 6 bases from V and 4 from J; bases not matched to a gene: 12. DNA for the CDR3: TGTGCCAGCAGCTATACGGGACAGGGAACAGGCTATGGCTACACCTTC. As protein: CASSYTGQGTGYGYTF.

This rearrangement joins TRBV29-1 to TRBJ2-3; the match to TRBD2 covers 8 bases. Germline values: CDR1 SQVTM, CDR2 ANQGSEA. This CDR3 region has 15 residues. V was pared by 6 bases and J by 7 bases, with 15 bases of the junction left unmatched. CDR3 region: CSVRGLAKRANTQYF. CDR3 coding DNA: TGCAGCGTCCGTGGACTAGCCAAACGGGCGAATACGCAGTATTTT.

The rearrangement uses TRBV6-5 and TRBJ2-6; possibly TRBD1 for D (5 bases). The germline V gene has CDR1 MNHEY and CDR2 SVGAGI. Trimming pared 5 bases from V and 4 bases from J, leaving 12 bases between. This CDR3 has 15 amino acids. CDR3 nucleotide sequence: TGTGCCAGCAGTAGCCATGGGGCAGGGGCCAACGTCCTGACTTTC. Its protein product is CASSSHGAGANVLTF.

The chain joins TRBV29-1 to TRBJ2-2; 9 bases agree with TRBD2. CDR1 is SQVTM and CDR2 is ANQGSEA in the germline V gene. This CDR3 is built from 14 residues. V was clipped by 3 bases and J by 4 bases; unmatched bases: 3. Here the CDR3 reads CSVDGGRATGELFF. In DNA form, the CDR3 reads TGCAGCGTTGACGGCGGGAGGGCCACCGGGGAGCTGTTTTTT.

This clone was detected once. V and J are TRBV5-1 and TRBJ1-4, with 8 bases matching TRBD1. There are 16 residues in the CDR3. Germline V gives CDR1 SGHRS, CDR2 YFSETQ. J lost 7 bases, V lost 2 bases, and 10 bases had no gene match. The CDR3 reads CASSFQTGGSGEKLFF. Written as DNA, the CDR3 is TGCGCCAGCAGCTTCCAAACAGGGGGGAGTGGTGAAAAACTGTTTTTT.

J is TRBJ1-2 and V is TRBV14; 8 bases are a match to TRBD1. V lost 1 base to trimming and J lost 8 bases; unmatched junction nucleotides: 9. The CDR3 contains 15 residues. Germline lookup yields CDR1 SGHDN and CDR2 FVKESK. Here the CDR3 DNA reads TGTGCCAGCAGCCAAGGGACAGGGCCTCGGTGGGGCTACACCTTC. Its protein product is CASSQGTGPRWGYTF.

The rearrangement joins TRBV5-4 to TRBJ2-7; no clear D gene. Trimming removed 3 bases from V and 1 base from J, with 20 bases in between. CDR3 length: 17 residues. Germline-derived CDR1 and CDR2 are SGHNT and YYREEE (reference sequence). The CDR3 nucleotides are TGTGCCAGCAGCTCCCGGTCCGCAGCCCGAGGTTCCTACGAGCAGTACTTC. It is translated as CASSSRSAARGSYEQYF.

To note about this clone: Other DNA sequences in this specimen translate into the identical CDR3. The rearrangement links TRBV30 to TRBJ1-2; D unresolved. The germline gives CDR1 GTSNPN, CDR2 SVGIG (reference sequence). The CDR3 totals 12 residues. V was shortened by 1 base and J by 4 bases, with 7 bases between the two germline ends. The CDR3 coding sequence is TGTGCCTGGAGTGGAGGATTCTATGGCTACACCTTC. Translated, it gives CAWSGGFYGYTF.

The chain employs TRBV5-5 and TRBJ2-1; TRBD1 might be the D (6 bases). Germline V lookup: CDR1 SGHKS, CDR2 YYEKEE (reference sequence). This CDR3 contains 13 residues. Trimming took off 4 bases at V and 3 bases at J, with 8 bases between the two ends. CDR3 nucleotides: TGTGCCAGCAGCCCGGACAGCTACAATGAGCAGTTCTTC. Protein product: CASSPDSYNEQFF.

The rearrangement links TRBV25-1 to TRBJ2-5; maybe TRBD1 (6 bases). CDR1 and CDR2 (germline): MGHDK, SYGVNS. This CDR3 is 15 amino acids long. V lost 3 bases and J lost 4, with 15 bases in between. The CDR3: CASSDSGRGTETQYF. CDR3 nucleotides: TGTGCCAGCAGTGATTCAGGCAGGGGAACAGAGACCCAGTACTTC.

The V and J genes are TRBV18 and TRBJ2-7, with 7 bases fitting TRBD2. CDR3 length equals 18 residues. Per germline, CDR1 KGHSH and CDR2 LQKENI. The V segment lost 6 bases and the J segment 3 bases; nucleotides outside the gene matches: 20. CDR3: CASSAPPVGEGRHYEQYF. In DNA form, the CDR3 reads TGTGCCAGCTCTGCACCCCCCGTGGGGGAGGGCCGTCACTACGAGCAGTACTTC.

The chain combines TRBV30 with TRBJ1-1, with D uncertain. The CDR3 spans 11 residues. V was shortened by 2 bases and J by 5 bases, with 6 bases between the two germline ends. Germline V lookup: CDR1 GTSNPN, CDR2 SVGIG (reference sequence). This CDR3 is CAWSPQTEAFF. For the CDR3, the DNA is TGTGCCTGGAGTCCCCAGACTGAAGCTTTCTTT.

This clone was seen a single time. The chain recombines TRBV7-6 with TRBJ2-7; D possibly corresponds to TRBD1 (5 bases). The CDR3 spans 12 residues. Trimming removed 5 bases at V and 3 bases at J, with 8 bases between. Germline CDR1 reads SGHVS; CDR2 reads FNYEAQ. In nucleotides, the CDR3 is TGTGCCAGCAGCACCGACAGCTACGAGCAGTACTTC. Translating gives CASSTDSYEQYF.

This clone occurred once. This rearrangement joins TRBV29-1 to TRBJ2-1; 8 bases match TRBD1. The length of the CDR3 is 13 residues. Unmatched junction bases numbered 11, after V lost 7 bases and J lost 9 bases. Germline values: CDR1 SQVTM, CDR2 ANQGSEA. The chain's CDR3 is CSASTGAQTEQFF. The CDR3 region has the DNA TGCAGCGCTTCGACAGGGGCCCAGACTGAGCAGTTCTTC.

The chain joins TRBV6-1 to TRBJ1-1; TRBD1 is a possible D gene (6 bases). The ends were cut back, 6 bases at V and 0 bases at J, with 11 bases in the middle. Germline assignment: CDR1 MNHNS and CDR2 SASEGT. The CDR3 is 14 amino acids. The CDR3 nucleotides read TGTGCCAGCAGGGTCGCAGGGGTGAACACTGAAGCTTTCTTT. As protein: CASRVAGVNTEAFF.

In its sample, this clone was seen a few times. The J gene is TRBJ2-7, the V gene TRBV27, with 8 bases that match TRBD2. This CDR3 has 14 amino acids. CDR1 MNHEY and CDR2 SMNVEV come from the germline V gene (reference sequence). The J segment lost 9 bases and the V segment lost 5 bases, leaving 12 bases of the junction unmatched. CDR3 bases: TGTGCCAGCAGTACCACCCCGGGGGGGGGCGGGCAGTACTTC. Amino acids: CASSTTPGGGGQYF.

The chain links TRBV2 to TRBJ2-1, with TRBD2 matching 11 bases. The germline V gene encodes CDR1 SNHLY and CDR2 FYNNEI. The CDR3 contains 15 residues. V dropped 3 bases and J dropped 2; count of bases not matched to a gene: 0. The CDR3 DNA is TGTGCCAGCAGTGAGGGACTAGCGGCCTACAATGAGCAGTTCTTC. The encoded protein is CASSEGLAAYNEQFF.

With respect to this clone: Mismatch with germline at one junction end may stem from a read error. V and J are TRBV28 and TRBJ2-7; weak D call: TRBD2 (6 bases). The CDR3 runs 12 residues. Germline lookup yields CDR1 MDHEN and CDR2 SYDVKM. The CDR3 reads CASSLGGATRAF. The CDR3, as DNA: TGTGCCAGCAGTTTAGGCGGGGCGACGAGGGCCTTC. The whole variable domain, remainder taken from reference TRBV28 and TRBJ2-7, is DVKVTQSSRYLVKRTGEKVFLECVQDMDHENMFWYRQDPGLGLRLIYFSYDVKMKEKGDIPEGYSVSREKKERFSLILESASTNQTSMYLCASSLGGATRAFGPGTRLTVT.

The chain links TRBV2 to TRBJ1-4, with TRBD1 as a possible D gene (5 bases). The V end was cut by 6 bases, the J end by 0 bases, with 11 bases between. Germline lookup yields CDR1 SNHLY and CDR2 FYNNEI. The CDR3 loop spans 15 amino acids. The CDR3 loop is CASRIGAATNEKLFF. The CDR3 region has the DNA TGTGCCAGCAGGATTGGGGCCGCAACTAATGAAAAACTGTTTTTT.

CDR3 DNA sequence: TGCAGCGTTGAGGGGAGGGCCTTTTCTGGCTACACCTTC. Translating it yields CSVEGRAFSGYTF. The chain joins TRBV29-1 to TRBJ1-2; D is unresolved. Deletions cut 3 bases from V and 7 bases from J, with 15 bases between. The germline gives CDR1 SQVTM, CDR2 ANQGSEA. The CDR3 runs to 13 residues.

This chain uses TRBV7-6 with TRBJ2-7; no clear D. Germline V gene sequence: CDR1 SGHVS, CDR2 FNYEAQ. V was clipped by 1 base and J by 2 bases, with 9 bases between them. The CDR3 runs 14 residues. As DNA, the CDR3 is TGTGCCAGCAGCTTAGGCGGCGGTACCTACGAGCAGTACTTC. Translating it yields CASSLGGGTYEQYF.

This clone appeared a single time. The chain has TRBV25-1 and TRBJ1-2; 10 bases align to TRBD1. This CDR3 is built from 13 residues. The V and J ends lost 6 bases and 8 bases, in that order; junction bases with no gene match: 6. Germline V lookup: CDR1 MGHDK, CDR2 SYGVNS. The CDR3 nucleotides read TGTGCCAGCAGGGGGACAGGGGAAGACGGCTACACCTTC. This translates into CASRGTGEDGYTF.

The chain joins TRBV30 to TRBJ2-2; TRBD2 agrees at 8 bases. Germline assignment: CDR1 GTSNPN and CDR2 SVGIG (reference sequence). Trimming cost V 8 bases and J 3 bases; bases outside gene matches: 8. This CDR3 has 14 residues. CDR3 region: CATDSGTYTGELFF. The CDR3 bases are TGTGCCACTGATAGCGGGACCTACACCGGGGAGCTGTTTTTT.

This clone has ten or more counts. This sequence joins TRBV19 and TRBJ1-5, with D possibly TRBD1 on 6 matching bases. V was cut by 7 bases and J by 0 bases, with 13 bases left in between. The CDR3 spans 15 residues. Per the germline V gene, CDR1 is LNHDA and CDR2 is SQIVND (reference sequence). CDR3 nucleotides: TGTGCCAGTATCATGGACAGCGATAGCAATCAGCCCCAGCATTTT. Encoded protein: CASIMDSDSNQPQHF.

Only a few counts were recorded for this clone. The chain recombines TRBV5-4 with TRBJ2-5; 8 bases align to TRBD1. The germline gives CDR1 SGHNT, CDR2 YYREEE (reference sequence). The junction had 5 bases not matched to a gene; V was cut back by 5 bases and J by 5 bases. This CDR3 spans 13 amino acids. CDR3 sequence (DNA): TGTGCCAGCAGTGACAGGGGAGGCGAGACCCAGTACTTC. Translated: CASSDRGGETQYF.

A word on this clone: The junction does not match germline at one end; this may be a read error. This sequence joins TRBV7-7 and TRBJ1-1; D gene uncertain. The germline V gene encodes CDR1 SSHAT and CDR2 FNYEAQ (reference sequence). This CDR3 region has 13 residues. The CDR3 sequence is CASSFQENTEAFF. CDR3 sequence (DNA): TGTGCTAGCAGCTTCCAGGAGAACACTGAAGCTTTCTTT.

The rearrangement joins TRBV2 to TRBJ1-5, with D possibly being TRBD1 (5 bases). Per germline, CDR1 SNHLY and CDR2 FYNNEI. The CDR3 has 15 residues. V lost 7 bases and J 1 base, leaving 14 bases between the germline ends. CDR3: CASTRQAGSNQPQHF. The CDR3 DNA follows: TGTGCCAGCACCCGGCAGGCAGGGAGCAATCAGCCCCAGCATTTT.

The genes are TRBV7-6 and TRBJ2-7, with D tentatively TRBD2 (6 bases). Germline V CDR1 and CDR2: SGHVS, FNYEAQ. There are 13 residues in the CDR3. The germline V and J ends were trimmed by 2 bases and 6 bases, with 11 bases remaining between them. CDR3 loop: CASSLRGTVEQYF. The CDR3 coding sequence is TGTGCCAGCAGCTTACGAGGGACTGTCGAGCAGTACTTC.

The V gene is TRBV29-1, the J gene TRBJ2-7; TRBD1 might be the D (6 bases). The V end was cut by 4 bases, the J end by 3 bases, with 13 bases between. Per the germline V gene, CDR1 is SQVTM and CDR2 is ANQGSEA. This CDR3 spans 13 amino acids. For the CDR3, the DNA is TGCAGCGTTGCCCCGACAGGTTACTACGAGCAGTACTTC. Its protein is CSVAPTGYYEQYF.

This clone was counted a single time. The rearrangement joins TRBV27 to TRBJ2-7; 8 nucleotides agree with TRBD1. Germline values: CDR1 MNHEY, CDR2 SMNVEV (reference sequence). This CDR3 contains 13 residues. V trimming: 7 bases; J trimming: 3 bases; junction bases outside the gene matches: 5. The CDR3 bases are TGTGCCAGCAAGGGACAGGTCTACTACGAGCAGTACTTC. Its translation: CASKGQVYYEQYF.

The rearrangement links TRBV30 to TRBJ1-4, with D possibly TRBD1 on 6 matching bases. The V gene lost 3 bases and the J gene lost 4 bases, with 15 bases spanning the gap. CDR1 and CDR2 from the germline V gene are GTSNPN and SVGIG (reference sequence). The CDR3 is 15 residues long. The CDR3 DNA sequence: TGTGCCTGGAGCGGTGGACAGTTTTATAATGAAAAACTGTTTTTT. Protein product: CAWSGGQFYNEKLFF.